This section outlines one TCR beta chain sequence together with its context. This sample was included in a study of blood T cell repertoires in COVID-19. Study information: Spain, Italy and the United States supplied samples that represented acute and convalescent COVID-19. Sources were T cells, B-cell-depleted T cells, or PBMCs; the material itself was cDNA or gDNA.

Germline CDR1 and CDR2: SGHRS and YFSETQ. This CDR3 is 14 amino acids long. The V gene lost 1 base and the J gene lost 4 bases, with 11 bases spanning the gap. The repertoire was sequenced with immunoSEQ multiplex PCR; TCRdb's copy has only in-frame clones and lacks some. The table records roughly 200,000 clones, roughly 88% of them present only once. In Seattle, patients joined the study during active infection and were tracked longitudinally. The chain uses TRBV5-1 and TRBJ1-1, with a weak D call TRBD1 (5 bases). Sequencing input: peripheral blood. This clonotype was sampled from a man over 45 with COVID-19, enrolled during active disease. CDR3 nucleotide sequence: TGCGCCAGCAGCTTGATGCACGACAGCACTGAAGCTTTCTTT. Encoded protein: CASSLMHDSTEAFF.